Each of the 17 T cell receptor beta chains below was sequenced from the same sample in a study of cytomegalovirus exposure and HLA in healthy donors. PCR primers comprised 60 Vbeta and 13 Jbeta primers. The table came from immunoSEQ multiplex PCR; TCRdb's copy has only in-frame clones and leaves some out. The sample includes under 200,000 clones, around 82% of them seen just once. Sequencing was carried out using PBMCs. The origin of the receptors is a woman aged 25 to 39 in good health and CMV-seropositive.

Written as DNA, the CDR3 is TGTGCCTGGGACCTCAGCGGGCTAGCTAACTATGGCTACACCTTC. This translates into CAWDLSGLANYGYTF. V is TRBV30 and J is TRBJ1-2; D is unresolved. The CDR3 loop spans 15 amino acids. Trimming cost V 5 bases and J 0 bases, with 16 bases left between them. CDR1 is GTSNPN, CDR2 SVGIG, per germline (reference sequence).

This clone has a handful of counts. This chain joins TRBV29-1 and TRBJ1-5; perhaps TRBD1 as D (5 bases). The CDR3 loop spans 13 amino acids. Trimming cost V 2 bases and J 6 bases, with 11 bases left between them. Germline assignment: CDR1 SQVTM and CDR2 ANQGSEA. CDR3 DNA sequence: TGCAGCGTTGAATGGGGGAGGGGTCAGCCCCAGCATTTT. As protein: CSVEWGRGQPQHF.

The chain has TRBV19 and TRBJ1-5, with D tentatively TRBD1 (6 bases). The germline V and J ends were trimmed by 4 bases and 0 bases, with 7 bases remaining between them. The V gene's germline CDR1 is LNHDA and CDR2 SQIVND (reference sequence). The CDR3 sequence is 14 residues long. The CDR3 reads CASSTRGSNQPQHF. The CDR3 nucleotides are TGTGCCAGTAGTACCAGGGGTAGCAATCAGCCCCAGCATTTT.

The chain combines TRBV19 with TRBJ2-2; 8 bases agree with TRBD2. Trimming removed 5 bases from V and 8 bases from J; junction bases left unmatched: 13. Germline values: CDR1 LNHDA, CDR2 SQIVND (reference sequence). The CDR3 spans 16 residues. The CDR3 region is CASSLAGSGGTGELFF. The DNA of the CDR3 is TGTGCCAGTAGTCTCGCCGGCAGCGGGGGAACGGGGGAGCTGTTTTTT.

The V call is TRBV5-1, the J call TRBJ2-1; 7 nucleotides line up with TRBD1. J was trimmed by 3 bases and V by 1 base; bases with no gene match: 16. This CDR3 contains 19 residues. Per germline, CDR1 SGHRS and CDR2 YFSETQ. Written as DNA, the CDR3 is TGCGCCAGCAGCTTGTTCAGTAGCCGCGGGCAGGGGGTCTACAATGAGCAGTTCTTC. Amino acids: CASSLFSSRGQGVYNEQFF.

The chain couples TRBV10-3 to TRBJ2-7, with TRBD2 matching 12 bases. V dropped 6 bases and J dropped 1; count of bases not matched to a gene: 16. Germline CDR1 and CDR2: ENHRY and SYGVKD. The CDR3 runs to 19 residues. CDR3 DNA sequence: TGTGCCATCAGCCTAGCGGGGGGGCCCGTAGGCAAAAGGTCCTACGAGCAGTACTTC. Encoded protein: CAISLAGGPVGKRSYEQYF.

The chain carries TRBV5-6 and TRBJ1-1; no clear D. V was shortened by 4 bases and J by 6 bases, with 22 bases between the two germline ends. The CDR3 spans 16 residues. The germline CDR1 and CDR2 sequences are SGHDT and YYEEEE. The CDR3 sequence: CASSKYKDGFSAEAFF. CDR3 in DNA: TGTGCCAGCAGCAAATATAAAGACGGGTTCTCGGCTGAAGCTTTCTTT.

The J gene is TRBJ2-3, the V gene TRBV21-1; TRBD2 was called by the table and not checked on the DNA. TRBV21-1 is shown as a pseudogene. The CDR3 consists of 17 residues. CDR3 nucleotide sequence: TGTGCCAGCAGCAAAAGGCCAGGGTTGGGGGGGACAGATACGCAGTATTTT. Amino acid sequence: CASSKRPGLGGTDTQYF.

The chain has TRBV9 and TRBJ2-1, with TRBD2 matching over 8 bases. After removal of 0 bases from V and 10 bases from J, the junction contained 9 bases not matched to a gene. The CDR3 extends over 15 amino acids. CDR1 is SGDLS and CDR2 is YYNGEE in the germline V gene. Here the CDR3 reads CASSVGTSKQEEQFF. CDR3 nucleotide sequence: TGTGCCAGCAGCGTAGGGACTAGCAAGCAAGAGGAGCAGTTCTTC.

This sequence joins TRBV11-2 and TRBJ2-7; TRBD1 aligns across 10 bases. Per the germline V gene, CDR1 is SGHAT and CDR2 is FQNNGV. The CDR3 length is 14 residues. Trimming took 1 base from V and 4 from J; bases not matched to a gene: 1. The CDR3 sequence is CASSLGQGAYEQYF. CDR3 in DNA: TGTGCCAGCAGCTTAGGACAGGGGGCATACGAGCAGTACTTC.

V gene TRBV28 combines with J gene TRBJ2-7; 7 bases are a match to TRBD2. The CDR3 loop spans 14 amino acids. With V trimmed by 2 bases and J by 5 bases, 6 bases remained unmatched. Germline assignment: CDR1 MDHEN and CDR2 SYDVKM. The CDR3 region is CASSLAGATNEQYF. CDR3 nucleotides: TGTGCCAGCAGTTTAGCGGGAGCGACTAACGAGCAGTACTTC.

V gene TRBV30 combines with J gene TRBJ2-7; 8 bases are a match to TRBD2. Germline V gene data show CDR1 as GTSNPN and CDR2 as SVGIG (reference sequence). CDR3 size: 14 residues. V trimming: 3 bases; J trimming: 0 bases; junction bases outside the gene matches: 4. The CDR3 bases are TGTGCCTGGAGCAAGCGGGAGCCCTCCTACGAGCAGTACTTC. Protein: CAWSKREPSYEQYF.

The V call is TRBV18, the J call TRBJ2-2; 7 bases fit TRBD2. The J segment lost 1 base and the V segment lost 1 base, leaving 3 bases of the junction unmatched. The CDR3 totals 16 residues. The germline V gene has CDR1 KGHSH and CDR2 LQKENI. This chain's CDR3 is CASSPRLAGNTGELFF. CDR3 bases: TGTGCCAGCTCACCACGACTAGCCGGGAACACCGGGGAGCTGTTTTTT.

V and J are TRBV5-1 and TRBJ2-7, with D hard to call. Germline values: CDR1 SGHRS, CDR2 YFSETQ. This CDR3 spans 17 amino acids. Trimming shortened V by 1 base and J by 7 bases, and 24 bases separated the two germline ends. The CDR3 nucleotides are TGCGCCAGCAGCTTGTTGGGTCTCCTTCATCTAGAGGCAGAGCAGTACTTC. Translated: CASSLLGLLHLEAEQYF.

The chain carries TRBV6-1 and TRBJ2-7, with TRBD2 matching over 12 bases. CDR3 length: 15 amino acids. V was pared by 6 bases and J by 4 bases, with 7 bases of the junction left unmatched. From germline, CDR1 is MNHNS and CDR2 SASEGT. CDR3 nucleotide sequence: TGTGCCAGCAGAAGTCTAGCGGGAGGGCCGTACGAGCAGTACTTC. This sequence encodes CASRSLAGGPYEQYF.

The J gene is TRBJ2-3, the V gene TRBV2; D may be TRBD2 (6 bases). Germline loops: CDR1 SNHLY, CDR2 FYNNEI. CDR3 length: 14 amino acids. The germline V and J ends were trimmed by 2 bases and 3 bases, with 9 bases remaining between them. CDR3 region: CASSETGGTDTQYF. The CDR3 DNA sequence: TGTGCCAGCAGTGAAACTGGGGGGACAGATACGCAGTATTTT.

The chain joins TRBV6-1 to TRBJ1-5; TRBD1 might be the D (6 bases). V dropped 7 bases and J dropped 0 bases, with 10 bases sitting between them. CDR1 and CDR2 from the germline V gene are MNHNS and SASEGT. The CDR3 sequence is 14 residues long. Here the CDR3 reads CASIQGSSNQPQHF. The CDR3 coding sequence is TGTGCCAGCATACAGGGATCTAGCAATCAGCCCCAGCATTTT.